The present T cell receptor beta chain was sequenced within a study of shared clonotypes between healthy human individuals. Assay used: immunoSEQ multiplex PCR; TCRdb lists only in-frame clones, some missing. The sample yields approximately 2.3 million clones, over 90% seen once. The CDR3 covers 16 residues. V was clipped by 3 bases and J by 5 bases; unmatched bases: 9. Looked up from germline, CDR1 is SGHRS and CDR2 is YFSETQ. The source material was naive CD4+ T cells from PBMCs. Subset: CD45RA+ positively selected. This chain connects TRBV5-1 to TRBJ2-2, with 8 bases fitting TRBD2. The receptor was derived from a man between 18 and 29 years old in good health. Some clones in this sample may be carry-over from other donors' samples. DNA for the CDR3: TGCGCCAGCAGCTGGGCCGGGACTAGTGGGACCGGGGAGCTGTTTTTT. Its protein is CASSWAGTSGTGELFF.